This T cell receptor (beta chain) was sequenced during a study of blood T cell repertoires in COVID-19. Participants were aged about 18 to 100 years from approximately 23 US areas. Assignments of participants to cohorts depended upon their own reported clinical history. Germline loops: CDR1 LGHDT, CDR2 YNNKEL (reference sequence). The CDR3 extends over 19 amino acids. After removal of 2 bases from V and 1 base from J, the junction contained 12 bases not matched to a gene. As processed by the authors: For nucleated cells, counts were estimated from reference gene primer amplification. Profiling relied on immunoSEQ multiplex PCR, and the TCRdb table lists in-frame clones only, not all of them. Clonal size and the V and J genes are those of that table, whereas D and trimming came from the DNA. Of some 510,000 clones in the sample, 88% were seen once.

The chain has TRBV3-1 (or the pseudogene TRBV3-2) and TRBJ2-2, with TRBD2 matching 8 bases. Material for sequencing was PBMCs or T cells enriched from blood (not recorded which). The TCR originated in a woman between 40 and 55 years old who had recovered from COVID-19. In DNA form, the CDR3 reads TGTGCCAGCAGCCAAATTAGCGGGACTTTTCAATTGAACACCGGGGAGCTGTTTTTT. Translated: CASSQISGTFQLNTGELFF.